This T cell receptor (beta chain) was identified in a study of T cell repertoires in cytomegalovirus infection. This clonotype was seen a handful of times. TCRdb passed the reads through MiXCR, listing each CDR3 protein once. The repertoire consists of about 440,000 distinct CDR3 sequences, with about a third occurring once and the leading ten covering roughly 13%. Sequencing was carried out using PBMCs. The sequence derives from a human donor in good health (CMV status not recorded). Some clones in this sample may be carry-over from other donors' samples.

This CDR3 is CASSFDRGSGNTIYF. The CDR3 DNA reads as TGTGCCAGCAGCTTTGATAGGGGCTCCGGAAACACCATATATTTT. This chain joins TRBV7-2 and TRBJ1-3, with a weak D call TRBD1 (5 bases). The CDR3 extends over 15 amino acids. V was cut by 3 bases and J by 4 bases, with 13 bases left in between. Looked up from germline, CDR1 is SGHTA and CDR2 is FQGNSA.